The 30 T cell receptor beta chains below come from one sample, sequenced in a study of CD8 T cells in Susac syndrome. Reverse transcription of roughly 0.45 to 1 ug RNA used random hexamers. Via MiXCR, TCRdb re-called the immunoSEQ multiplex PCR reads, giving one row per CDR3 protein. This table holds around 300,000 distinct CDR3 sequences, around 91% found once. The sample consisted of CD8+ T cells from PBMCs. These receptors came from a human donor with multiple sclerosis.

The chain couples TRBV27 to TRBJ2-6, with D possibly called TRBD1 or TRBD2 (5 bases each). The CDR3 is 15 amino acids. With 5 bases removed from V and 0 bases from J, the gap between germline ends came to 8 bases. CDR1 is MNHEY, CDR2 SMNVEV, per germline (reference sequence). This chain's CDR3 is CASSPGTSGANVLTF. The CDR3 DNA reads as TGTGCCAGCAGTCCAGGGACCTCTGGGGCCAACGTCCTGACTTTC.

This clonotype was counted a single time. This chain links TRBV27 with TRBJ2-7, with a possible D match to TRBD2 (7 bases). CDR1 MNHEY and CDR2 SMNVEV come from the germline V gene (reference sequence). The CDR3 length is 15 residues. Trimming stripped 8 bases from V and 5 bases from J, with 22 bases between. The CDR3 protein is CASSGWGGGGHEQYF. CDR3 sequence (DNA): TGTGCCAGCTCGGGTTGGGGGGGAGGGGGTCACGAGCAGTACTTC.

This chain joins TRBV14 and TRBJ2-1; no firm D call. Germline V CDR1 and CDR2: SGHDN, FVKESK. CDR3 length equals 15 residues. V shed 2 bases and J shed 0 bases, with 8 bases lying between them. The CDR3 region is CASSQHAYSYNEQFF. The DNA for the CDR3 is TGTGCCAGCAGCCAACATGCATACTCCTACAATGAGCAGTTCTTC.

As for this clonotype: A read error may account for a junction end that differs from germline. The chain is built from TRBV28 and TRBJ2-3; 8 bases match TRBD1. The CDR3 loop spans 15 amino acids. Looked up from germline, CDR1 is MDHEN and CDR2 is SYDVKM. The CDR3 region is CASCLSAGGSDTQYF. CDR3 bases: TGTGCCAGCTGTTTAAGCGCAGGGGGCTCAGATACGCAGTATTTT.

This clonotype was seen a few times. The chain carries TRBV2 and TRBJ2-2; D is ambiguous. Trimming left V 6 bases short and J 1 base short, with 9 bases between. In germline, CDR1 is SNHLY, CDR2 FYNNEI. There are 14 residues in the CDR3. CDR3 in amino acids: CASSLLLNTGELFF. CDR3 DNA sequence: TGTGCCAGCAGCCTCCTTTTGAACACCGGGGAGCTGTTTTTT.

This chain connects TRBV25-1 to TRBJ2-5; possible D gene TRBD2, 6 bases. Trimming stripped 8 bases from V and 1 base from J, with 17 bases between. Looked up from germline, CDR1 is MGHDK and CDR2 is SYGVNS. The CDR3 loop spans 15 amino acids. The CDR3 is CASGLAEGAQETQYF. The CDR3 DNA reads as TGTGCCAGCGGGTTAGCGGAGGGAGCCCAAGAGACCCAGTACTTC.

The chain has TRBV12-3 or TRBV12-4 and TRBJ2-5; no reliable D call. This CDR3 is 14 amino acids long. The V gene lost 7 bases and the J gene lost 0 bases, with 12 bases spanning the gap. Here the CDR3 reads CASTTTPYQETQYF. As DNA, the CDR3 is TGTGCCAGCACCACAACCCCTTACCAAGAGACCCAGTACTTC.

The CDR3 bases are TGTGCCAGCAGTCGTCAGACGGGCGGGGAGCTGTTTTTT. It yields the protein CASSRQTGGELFF. The J gene is TRBJ2-2, the V gene TRBV11-2; no clear D. The CDR3 runs to 13 residues. Trimming took off 6 bases at V and 7 bases at J, with 12 bases between the two ends. The germline gives CDR1 SGHAT, CDR2 FQNNGV.

DNA of the CDR3: TGTGCCAGCAGATTCCAGGGTAGTGGGGAGACCCAGTACTTC. Residues: CASRFQGSGETQYF. This chain uses TRBV27 with TRBJ2-5, with D possibly matching TRBD1 (5 bases). Germline loops: CDR1 MNHEY, CDR2 SMNVEV (reference sequence). This CDR3 region has 14 residues. Trimming shortened V by 6 bases and J by 5 bases, and 16 bases separated the two germline ends.

This chain joins TRBV5-6 and TRBJ1-2; TRBD1 matches 7 bases. The V segment lost 4 bases and the J segment 11 bases; nucleotides outside the gene matches: 14. CDR1 is SGHDT and CDR2 is YYEEEE in the germline V gene. This CDR3 region has 14 residues. This CDR3 is CASSLGETGWVYTF. The CDR3 coding sequence is TGTGCCAGCAGCCTCGGCGAGACAGGGTGGGTTTACACCTTC.

Comments on this clonotype: The junction shows a germline mismatch at one end, possibly a read error. The chain links TRBV30 to TRBJ2-3, with D maybe TRBD1 (6 bases). The CDR3 is made up of 13 amino acids. The germline gives CDR1 GTSNPN, CDR2 SVGIG (reference sequence). CDR3 coding DNA: TGTGCCGGGAGCCAGGGGATCACAGATACGCAGTATTTT. Translation gives CAGSQGITDTQYF.

The rearrangement uses TRBV7-2 and TRBJ2-3; TRBD2 might be the D (6 bases). Per germline, CDR1 SGHTA and CDR2 FQGNSA. Trimming cost V 5 bases and J 1 base, with 13 bases left between them. The CDR3 totals 15 residues. The CDR3 region is CASSRLGRGTDTQYF. CDR3 DNA: TGTGCCAGCAGCAGACTAGGTCGGGGCACAGATACGCAGTATTTT.

V gene TRBV14 combines with J gene TRBJ2-7; 7 nucleotides align to TRBD2. The CDR3 runs 14 residues. Germline values: CDR1 SGHDN, CDR2 FVKESK. V lost 0 bases and J lost 3; bases outside the gene matches: 2. CDR3 DNA sequence: TGTGCCAGCAGCCAAGATCCGGGGGGCTACGAGCAGTACTTC. Its translation: CASSQDPGGYEQYF.

The V gene is TRBV28, the J gene TRBJ1-5; 10 bases match TRBD1. V was pared by 6 bases and J by 7 bases, with 9 bases of the junction left unmatched. The V gene's germline CDR1 is MDHEN and CDR2 SYDVKM. This CDR3 has 15 residues. CDR3 coding DNA: TGTGCCAGCAGCCCAAGAGGGACAGGGGACCAGCCCCAGCATTTT. Protein product: CASSPRGTGDQPQHF.

The chain has TRBV28 and TRBJ2-3, with D uncertain. The germline V gene has CDR1 MDHEN and CDR2 SYDVKM. The V gene lost 3 bases and the J gene lost 3 bases, with 13 bases spanning the gap. The CDR3 is 15 amino acids. The CDR3 loop is CASSFILAATDTQYF. The CDR3 region has the DNA TGTGCCAGCAGTTTCATTTTGGCCGCAACAGATACGCAGTATTTT.

The chain combines TRBV5-6 with TRBJ1-4; 7 nucleotides align to TRBD1. This CDR3 comprises 15 residues. Germline CDR1 and CDR2: SGHDT and YYEEEE. The ends lost 4 bases at V and 4 bases at J; junction bases unmatched: 7. CDR3 residues: CASSRTGTDNEKLFF. DNA of the CDR3: TGTGCCAGCAGCCGGACCGGGACAGATAATGAAAAACTGTTTTTT.

This clonotype was found once. The chain joins TRBV5-6 to TRBJ2-1, with 12 bases lining up with TRBD2. CDR3 length equals 16 residues. Germline values: CDR1 SGHDT, CDR2 YYEEEE. Losses at the gene ends were 0 bases for V and 4 bases for J; bases not matched to a gene: 2. The CDR3 loop reads CASSLVTSGGYNEQFF. As DNA, the CDR3 is TGTGCCAGCAGCTTGGTAACTAGCGGGGGGTACAATGAGCAGTTCTTC.

The genes are TRBV6-2 or TRBV6-3 and TRBJ1-4; D gene uncertain. V gave up 4 bases and J gave up 6 bases, with 15 bases separating them. Looked up from germline, CDR1 is MNHEY and CDR2 is SVGEGT. The CDR3 is 15 amino acids. This chain's CDR3 is CASSSWTEDYEKLFF. CDR3 DNA sequence: TGTGCCAGCAGTTCTTGGACGGAGGACTATGAAAAACTGTTTTTT.

The V gene is TRBV20-1, the J gene TRBJ2-3; D gene uncertain. The germline gives CDR1 DFQATT, CDR2 SNEGSKA (reference sequence). The CDR3 sequence is 14 residues long. V dropped 4 bases and J dropped 1 base, with 12 bases sitting between them. CDR3: CSATPTARTDTQYF. The CDR3 DNA reads as TGCAGTGCTACACCCACAGCGCGCACAGATACGCAGTATTTT.

The chain carries TRBV4-3 and TRBJ1-1; 8 bases are shared with TRBD1. The CDR3 sequence is 17 residues long. CDR1 LGHNA and CDR2 YSLEER come from the germline V gene. The J segment lost 4 bases and the V segment lost 0 bases, leaving 10 bases of the junction unmatched. The CDR3 here is CASSQDPRTGISTEAFF. In DNA, the CDR3 is TGCGCCAGCAGCCAAGACCCCCGGACAGGGATCTCCACTGAAGCTTTCTTT.

This chain joins TRBV6-2 or TRBV6-3 and TRBJ2-7; a weak D match, TRBD2 (5 bases). This CDR3 has 14 amino acids. Germline-derived CDR1 and CDR2 are MNHEY and SVGEGT. Trimming shortened V by 11 bases and J by 0 bases, and 17 bases separated the two germline ends. The DNA for the CDR3 is TGTGCCTCCCAGGAGGTTAGCGACTCCTACGAGCAGTACTTC. Translation: CASQEVSDSYEQYF.

This clonotype was picked up one time. The J gene is TRBJ2-1, the V gene TRBV7-6; 10 positions agree with TRBD2. Germline CDR1 reads SGHVS; CDR2 reads FNYEAQ. V lost 5 bases and J lost 2; bases outside the gene matches: 3. The CDR3 loop spans 15 amino acids. The CDR3 coding sequence is TGTGCCAGCAGCATGGGACTAGCGCCCTACAATGAGCAGTTCTTC. Encoded protein: CASSMGLAPYNEQFF.

In DNA form, the CDR3 reads TGTGCCAGCAGTGAGTGGTTTTACAATCAGCCCCAGCATTTT. Translated: CASSEWFYNQPQHF. The chain joins TRBV2 to TRBJ1-5; D not certain. CDR3 length: 14 amino acids. Germline V lookup: CDR1 SNHLY, CDR2 FYNNEI. V lost 3 bases, J lost 3 bases, and 9 bases lay in between.

This chain joins TRBV7-9 and TRBJ2-6; D tentatively reads TRBD1 or TRBD2 (5 bases each). The CDR3 totals 16 residues. Germline loops: CDR1 SEHNR, CDR2 FQNEAQ (reference sequence). V was trimmed by 1 base and J by 5 bases, leaving 12 bases between them. In nucleotides, the CDR3 is TGTGCCAGCAGCTTAGGGGGGTCCCGAAGGGCCAACGTCCTGACTTTC. It encodes CASSLGGSRRANVLTF. Complete variable domain (other parts from reference TRBV7-9 and TRBJ2-6): DTGVSQNPRHKITKRGQNVTFRCDPISEHNRLYWYRQTLGQGPEFLTYFQNEAQLEKSRLLSDRFSAERPKGSFSTLEIQRTEQGDSAMYLCASSLGGSRRANVLTFGAGSRLTVL.

V and J are TRBV20-1 and TRBJ2-5; tentatively, D is TRBD2 (6 bases). The CDR3 length is 15 residues. Germline V lookup: CDR1 DFQATT, CDR2 SNEGSKA (reference sequence). The CDR3 here is CRPQVEGGNQETQYF. CDR3 in DNA: TGCAGACCTCAGGTGGAGGGCGGGAACCAAGAGACCCAGTACTTC.

The chain employs TRBV27 and TRBJ2-1, with TRBD2 as a possible D gene (6 bases). The CDR3 runs 15 residues. Germline CDR1 is MNHEY and CDR2 is SMNVEV (reference sequence). V lost 3 bases and J 3 bases, leaving 12 bases between the germline ends. CDR3: CASSFAGTFYNEQFF. DNA for the CDR3: TGTGCCAGCAGTTTTGCCGGGACTTTCTACAATGAGCAGTTCTTC.

V is TRBV7-9 and J is TRBJ2-7; TRBD1 aligns across 9 bases. Trimming at V came to 5 bases and at J to 3 bases, leaving 8 bases not matched to a gene. The CDR3 length is 15 residues. Germline-derived CDR1 and CDR2 are SEHNR and FQNEAQ (reference sequence). CDR3 sequence reads: CASSQGQGAHYEQYF. The CDR3, as DNA: TGTGCCAGCAGCCAGGGACAGGGTGCCCACTACGAGCAGTACTTC.

V gene TRBV12-3 or TRBV12-4 combines with J gene TRBJ2-5; tentatively, D is TRBD2 (6 bases). The CDR3 contains 16 residues. With 3 bases removed from V and 5 bases from J, the gap between germline ends came to 19 bases. DNA for the CDR3: TGTGCCAGCAGTTTTCACCCACCCTCGGGGGTCGAGACCCAGTACTTC. Translated, it gives CASSFHPPSGVETQYF.

This chain links TRBV7-9 with TRBJ2-1; D possibly uses TRBD1 or TRBD2 (5 bases each). The CDR3 is 11 residues long. CDR1 and CDR2 from the germline V gene are SEHNR and FQNEAQ (reference sequence). Trimming took 8 bases from V and 10 from J, leaving 12 bases between them. CDR3 sequence (DNA): TGTGCCAGCCAAAAAGGGGAGGAGCAGTTCTTC. Protein product: CASQKGEEQFF.

CDR3 in amino acids: CASSSDALGLGYEQYF. The CDR3 region has the DNA TGTGCCAGCAGCTCGGACGCCCTGGGGCTAGGCTACGAGCAGTACTTC. The genes are TRBV6-6 and TRBJ2-7; tentatively, D is TRBD1 (5 bases). The CDR3 length is 16 residues. Per germline, CDR1 MNHNY and CDR2 SVGAGI (reference sequence). The germline V and J ends were trimmed by 6 bases and 3 bases, with 21 bases remaining between them.